This record covers a single T cell receptor beta chain. This CDR3 has 14 amino acids. Germline CDR1 is SNHLY and CDR2 is FYNNEI. V dropped 7 bases and J dropped 8 bases, with 20 bases sitting between them. Genomic DNA templated the TCR beta VDJ and CDR3 profiling. MiXCR, applied by TCRdb to the reads, yields one record per CDR3 protein. Of fewer than 85,000 distinct CDR3 sequences listed, roughly 70% are singletons. These data belong to a study of CD8+CD57+ T cells in acquired aplastic anemia. About the research overall: Sorted CD4+ and CD8+ cells yielded roughly 3.5 ug of DNA on average.

All sequencing subjects had displayed CD8+CD57+ cell expansion on flow cytometry. The source of this sequence is a human donor with aplastic anemia. The specimen sequenced was sorted CD4+, CD8+, or CD8+CD57+ T cells (not recorded which) from PBMCs. The chain links TRBV2 to TRBJ1-2, with a tentative D call TRBD1 (6 bases). As DNA, the CDR3 is TGTGCCAGCACCGGGACATCCCAGCTTTTAGGCTACACCTTC. Translated: CASTGTSQLLGYTF. The full variable domain, in which reference TRBV2 and TRBJ1-2 provide the parts outside the CDR3, is EPEVTQTPSHQVTQMGQEVILRCVPISNHLYFYWYRQILGQKVEFLVSFYNNEISEKSEIFDDQFSVERPDGSNFTLKIRSTKLEDSAMYFCASTGTSQLLGYTFGSGTRLTVV.